The rows below give T cell receptor beta chains drawn from one sample of a study of T cells after yellow fever vaccination. From the 5' RACE reads, TCRdb called clonotypes with MiXCR, one entry per CDR3 protein. The sample holds 300,000 or so distinct CDR3 sequences, 6.5% to 8.5% seen once. Sequenced material: PBMCs, taken about 49 days after the first yellow fever vaccination. The receptors come from a man aged 18 to 29 who received the YFV17D yellow fever vaccine. The CDR3 runs from the conserved cysteine through the conserved F or W. D genes are given only for firm matches. Clone size appears in some rows only: once, few, many, or a class for an expanded clone.

V gene	D gene	clone size	J gene	CDR3 DNA	CDR3 protein
TRBV12-3/TRBV12-4	-	-	TRBJ2-3	TGTGCCTGCAGCTTCTATGCAGACGATGCGGGGTCTCAGGATACGCAGTATTTT	CACSFYADDAGSQDTQYF
TRBV19	-	few	TRBJ1-2	TGTGCCAGTAGTACCCTATGGGGCTACACCTTC	CASSTLWGYTF
TRBV7-2	TRBD1	few	TRBJ1-5	TGTGCCAGCAGCTTCGCCGGGACAGGGGGCGGACAGCCCCAGCATTTT	CASSFAGTGGGQPQHF
TRBV20-1	-	many	TRBJ1-1	TGCAGTGCTAGAGATCCGCAGGGTTCGTACACTGAAGCTTTCTTT	CSARDPQGSYTEAFF
TRBV5-4	-	few	TRBJ2-5	TGTGCCAGCAGCTTATCGGGGTTTGGTGAGACCCAGTACTTC	CASSLSGFGETQYF
TRBV6-1	-	few	TRBJ1-1	TGTGCCAGCAGGAACCCCCAGGTGAACACTGAAGCTTTCTTT	CASRNPQVNTEAFF
TRBV7-2	TRBD1	few	TRBJ2-5	TGTGCCAGCAGCCTCGGGACAGGAGGATGGGATGGGGAGACCCAGTACTTC	CASSLGTGGWDGETQYF
TRBV4-3	-	-	TRBJ2-7	TGCGCCAGCAGCCAAGATCCCGGGACCGAGCTGTCCTACGAGCAGTACTTC	CASSQDPGTELSYEQYF
TRBV20-1	-	many	TRBJ1-1	TGCAGTGCTCGGCACATTAGGGCTAACACTGAAGCTTTCTTT	CSARHIRANTEAFF
TRBV29-1	-	many	TRBJ1-2	TGCAGCGTTGAAGACGGCCGAAACTATGGCTACACCTTC	CSVEDGRNYGYTF
TRBV5-6	-	-	TRBJ2-3	TGTGCCAGCATCACTACCGGGGACACCGGTCCGCGGTTCGGGGGGGATACGCAGTATTTT	CASITTGDTGPRFGGDTQYF
TRBV12-3/TRBV12-4	-	-	TRBJ2-7	TGTGCCAGCAGTCCCCGGTGGTACGAGCAGTACTTC	CASSPRWYEQYF
TRBV5-1	-	-	TRBJ2-1	TGCGCCAGCAGCGTCCGTATCCCGCACAATGAGCAGTTCTTC	CASSVRIPHNEQFF
TRBV7-2	TRBD2	many	TRBJ2-1	TGTGCCAGCAGCCGGACTAGCTCCGAGGTGCGGCAGTTCTTC	CASSRTSSEVRQFF